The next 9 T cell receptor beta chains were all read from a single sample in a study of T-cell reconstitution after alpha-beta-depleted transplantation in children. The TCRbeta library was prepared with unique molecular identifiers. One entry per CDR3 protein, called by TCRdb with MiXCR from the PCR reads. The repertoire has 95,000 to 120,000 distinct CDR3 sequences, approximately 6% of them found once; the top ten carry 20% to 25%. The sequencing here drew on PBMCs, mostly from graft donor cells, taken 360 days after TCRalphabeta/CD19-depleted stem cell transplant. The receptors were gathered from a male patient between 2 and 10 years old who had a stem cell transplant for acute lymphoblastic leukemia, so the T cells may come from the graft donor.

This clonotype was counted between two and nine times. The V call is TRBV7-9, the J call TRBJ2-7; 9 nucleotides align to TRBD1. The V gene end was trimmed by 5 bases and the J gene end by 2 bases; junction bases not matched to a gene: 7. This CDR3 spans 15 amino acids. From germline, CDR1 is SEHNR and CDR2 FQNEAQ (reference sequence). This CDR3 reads CASSARRDRAYEQYF. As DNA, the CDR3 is TGTGCCAGCAGCGCGCGCCGGGACAGGGCCTACGAGCAGTACTTC.

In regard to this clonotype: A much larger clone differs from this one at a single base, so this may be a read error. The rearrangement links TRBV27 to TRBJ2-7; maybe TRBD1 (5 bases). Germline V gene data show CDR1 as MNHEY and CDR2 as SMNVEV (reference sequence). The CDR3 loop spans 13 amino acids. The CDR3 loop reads CANSFGHLYEQYF. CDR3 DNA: TGTGCCAACAGTTTTGGACACCTCTACGAGCAGTACTTC.

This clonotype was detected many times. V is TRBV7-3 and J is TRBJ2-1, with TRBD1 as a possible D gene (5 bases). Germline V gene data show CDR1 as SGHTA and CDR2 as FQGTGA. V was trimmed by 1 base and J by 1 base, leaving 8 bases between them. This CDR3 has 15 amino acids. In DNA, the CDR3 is TGTGCCAGCAGCTTAAGCGGACATTCCTACAATGAGCAGTTCTTC. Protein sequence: CASSLSGHSYNEQFF.

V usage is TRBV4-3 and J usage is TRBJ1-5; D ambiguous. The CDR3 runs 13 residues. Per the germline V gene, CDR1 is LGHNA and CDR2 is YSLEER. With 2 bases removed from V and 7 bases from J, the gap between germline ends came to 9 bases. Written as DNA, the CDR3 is TGCGCCAGCAGCCAAATGACGGGCCAGCCCCAGCATTTT. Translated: CASSQMTGQPQHF.

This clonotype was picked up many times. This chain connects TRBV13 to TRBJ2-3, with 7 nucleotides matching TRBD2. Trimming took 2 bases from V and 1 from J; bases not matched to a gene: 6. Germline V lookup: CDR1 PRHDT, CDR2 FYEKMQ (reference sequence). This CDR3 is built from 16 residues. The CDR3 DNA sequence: TGTGCCAGCAGCTTAAGGGCTAGCGGCCGCACAGATACGCAGTATTTT. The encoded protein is CASSLRASGRTDTQYF. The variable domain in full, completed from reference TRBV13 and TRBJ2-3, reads AAGVIQSPRHLIKEKRETATLKCYPIPRHDTVYWYQQGPGQDPQFLISFYEKMQSDKGSIPDRFSAQQFSDYHSELNMSSLELGDSALYFCASSLRASGRTDTQYFGPGTRLTVL.

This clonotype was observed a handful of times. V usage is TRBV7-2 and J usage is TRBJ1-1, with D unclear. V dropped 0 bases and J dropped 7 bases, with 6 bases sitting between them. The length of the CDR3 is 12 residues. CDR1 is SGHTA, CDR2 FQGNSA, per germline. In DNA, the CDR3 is TGTGCCAGCAGCTTAGCGCAGTTTGAAGCTTTCTTT. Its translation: CASSLAQFEAFF.

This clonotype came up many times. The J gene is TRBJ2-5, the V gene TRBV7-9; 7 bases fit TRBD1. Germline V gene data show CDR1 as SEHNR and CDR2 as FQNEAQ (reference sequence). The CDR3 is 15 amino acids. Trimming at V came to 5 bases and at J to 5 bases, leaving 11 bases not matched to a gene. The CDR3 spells CASSPQREGGETQYF. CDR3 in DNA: TGTGCCAGCAGCCCTCAAAGGGAAGGGGGCGAGACCCAGTACTTC.

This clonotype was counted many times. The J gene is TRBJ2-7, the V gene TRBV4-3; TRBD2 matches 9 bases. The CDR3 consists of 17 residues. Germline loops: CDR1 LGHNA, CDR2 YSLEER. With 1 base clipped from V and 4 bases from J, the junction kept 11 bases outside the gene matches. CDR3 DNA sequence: TGCGCCAGCAGCCAAGGCACTAGCGGGCGAACTCTATACGAGCAGTACTTC. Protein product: CASSQGTSGRTLYEQYF.

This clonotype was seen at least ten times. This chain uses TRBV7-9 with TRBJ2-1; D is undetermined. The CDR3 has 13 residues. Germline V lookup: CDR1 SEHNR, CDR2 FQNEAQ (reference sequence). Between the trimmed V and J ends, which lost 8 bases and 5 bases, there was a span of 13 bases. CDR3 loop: CASVETFDNEQFF. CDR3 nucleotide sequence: TGTGCCAGCGTGGAGACATTCGACAATGAGCAGTTCTTC.